The 25 T cell receptor beta chains listed next were all sequenced from one sample in a study of vaccination and CD4 T cells after COVID-19. These receptors are not linked to any known antigen. Regarding treatment: approximately nine-day PBMC culture with coronavirus spike peptide pools or control peptides (ViraFEST assay). Samples of CD4+ T cells were obtained from the unexposed donor before the COVID-19 pandemic (2011-2018). Once obtained from cultured CD4+ T cells, the DNA was sequenced using the Oncomine TCR Beta short-read assay. TCRdb re-analysed the PCR reads in MiXCR, keeping a single row per CDR3 protein. Found here are 5,000 to 7,000 distinct CDR3 sequences, approximately 39% of them singletons; the top ten hold roughly 50%. The sample comprised CD4+ T cells from blood, cultured in vitro. The receptors here all came from a human donor in good health.

This rearrangement joins TRBV18 to TRBJ2-5; no clear D gene. V was cut by 4 bases and J by 4 bases, with 10 bases left in between. The CDR3 has 13 amino acids. Per germline, CDR1 KGHSH and CDR2 LQKENI. Here the CDR3 reads CASSLRAGETQYF. The CDR3 DNA reads as TGTGCCAGCTCACTTAGGGCCGGAGAGACCCAGTACTTC.

This clonotype has just a few counts. This chain uses TRBV6-1 with TRBJ1-2; D is uncertain. This CDR3 is 14 amino acids long. CDR1 and CDR2 (germline): MNHNS, SASEGT. The ends were cut back, 6 bases at V and 5 bases at J, with 16 bases in the middle. DNA for the CDR3: TGTGCCAGCAGACCCGGGCCCCTACGATATGGCTACACCTTC. Translated: CASRPGPLRYGYTF.

This clonotype was counted a few times. This chain uses TRBV7-9 with TRBJ1-2, with D maybe TRBD1 (5 bases). With 5 bases removed from V and 2 bases from J, the gap between germline ends came to 12 bases. The CDR3 sequence is 14 residues long. Germline CDR1 reads SEHNR; CDR2 reads FQNEAQ (reference sequence). The CDR3 loop is CASSLRDWNYGYTF. In nucleotides, the CDR3 is TGTGCCAGCAGCCTACGGGACTGGAACTATGGCTACACCTTC.

Within the sample, this clonotype is medium-sized. The gene calls are TRBV12-3 or TRBV12-4 and TRBJ1-5; D is ambiguous. V was shortened by 2 bases and J by 2 bases, with 4 bases between the two germline ends. This CDR3 region has 13 residues. As DNA, the CDR3 is TGTGCCAGCAGTTTACAGGGCAATCAGCCCCAGCATTTT. Translating gives CASSLQGNQPQHF.

The chain employs TRBV20-1 and TRBJ1-1; D perhaps matches TRBD1 (6 bases). CDR3 length: 12 amino acids. Trimming shortened V by 6 bases and J by 3 bases, and 11 bases separated the two germline ends. The germline V gene has CDR1 DFQATT and CDR2 SNEGSKA (reference sequence). The CDR3: CSAGKGDTEAFF. The CDR3 DNA reads TGCAGTGCCGGGAAGGGGGACACTGAAGCTTTCTTT.

The V call is TRBV12-3 or TRBV12-4, the J call TRBJ1-1, with D possibly matching TRBD1 (5 bases). This CDR3 region has 14 residues. V was pared by 8 bases and J by 3 bases, with 16 bases between. CDR3 DNA: TGTGCCAGCGCCAATAGGGGATATCACACTGAAGCTTTCTTT. It is translated as CASANRGYHTEAFF.

This clonotype is medium-sized (0.01 to 0.1%). This chain connects TRBV6-5 to TRBJ2-5; tentatively, D is TRBD1 or TRBD2 (7 bases each). V gave up 0 bases and J gave up 5 bases, with 16 bases separating them. This CDR3 has 16 residues. CDR1 MNHEY and CDR2 SVGAGI come from the germline V gene. The chain's CDR3 is CASSYSGTTQGETQYF. The CDR3 DNA reads as TGTGCCAGCAGTTACTCCGGGACTACACAGGGGGAGACCCAGTACTTC.

CDR3 in amino acids: CASSQEGDRLYGYTF. In DNA form, the CDR3 reads TGTGCCAGCAGCCAAGAAGGGGACAGGCTCTATGGCTACACCTTC. The rearrangement links TRBV4-2 to TRBJ1-2, with 8 bases matching TRBD1. Germline assignment: CDR1 LGHNA and CDR2 YNFKEQ. V lost 0 bases and J lost 4; bases outside the gene matches: 4. This CDR3 has 15 amino acids.

This clonotype appeared once. This chain's CDR3 is CASSLGQAWGNTIYF. The DNA of the CDR3 is TGTGCCAGCAGCTTAGGACAGGCATGGGGAAACACCATATATTTT. The chain uses TRBV7-8 and TRBJ1-3, with a possible D match to TRBD1 (6 bases). This CDR3 has 15 amino acids. Trimming left V 1 base short and J 4 bases short, with 11 bases between. From germline, CDR1 is SGHVS and CDR2 FQNEAQ. The full variable domain, completed using reference TRBV7-8 and TRBJ1-3, is GAGVSQSPRYKVAKRGQDVALRCDPISGHVSLFWYQQALGQGPEFLTYFQNEAQLDKSGLPSDRFFAERPEGSVSTLKIQRTQQEDSAVYLCASSLGQAWGNTIYFGEGSWLTVV.

This chain joins TRBV9 and TRBJ1-1; TRBD1 agrees at 10 bases. The CDR3 covers 15 residues. Germline V CDR1 and CDR2: SGDLS, YYNGEE. V was pared by 2 bases and J by 5 bases, with 6 bases of the junction left unmatched. CDR3 sequence reads: CASSVSGQGVTEAFF. CDR3 nucleotides: TGTGCCAGCAGCGTTAGTGGACAGGGGGTTACTGAAGCTTTCTTT.

This clonotype was picked up one time. This CDR3 is CASRAGTGGVNTEAFF. The CDR3 DNA sequence: TGTGCCAGCAGGGCCGGGACAGGGGGCGTGAACACTGAAGCTTTCTTT. J is TRBJ1-1 and V is TRBV9; 12 bases fit TRBD1. Germline V lookup: CDR1 SGDLS, CDR2 YYNGEE. The CDR3 totals 16 residues. Trimming at V came to 5 bases and at J to 0 bases, leaving 5 bases not matched to a gene.

The V and J genes are TRBV20-1 and TRBJ1-3, with D uncertain. The ends were cut back, 6 bases at V and 4 bases at J, with 16 bases in the middle. The CDR3 is 14 amino acids. The germline V gene has CDR1 DFQATT and CDR2 SNEGSKA (reference sequence). As DNA, the CDR3 is TGCAGTGCCTCTTCGGCGTTAGGAGGAAACACCATATATTTT. This translates into CSASSALGGNTIYF.

The chain has TRBV6-1 and TRBJ1-5; D is ambiguous. V was pared by 4 bases and J by 5 bases, with 3 bases between. The germline V gene has CDR1 MNHNS and CDR2 SASEGT. The CDR3 is made up of 11 amino acids. The CDR3 bases are TGTGCCAGCAGTGGGTATCAGCCCCAGCATTTT. Residues: CASSGYQPQHF.

V usage is TRBV20-1 and J usage is TRBJ1-5; D gene uncertain. The V gene lost 5 bases and the J gene lost 0 bases, with 11 bases spanning the gap. In germline, CDR1 is DFQATT, CDR2 SNEGSKA (reference sequence). CDR3 length: 14 residues. In nucleotides, the CDR3 is TGCAGTGCTCTTACAGATTATAGCAATCAGCCCCAGCATTTT. Residues: CSALTDYSNQPQHF.

V usage is TRBV4-2 and J usage is TRBJ2-2; D is ambiguous. The germline gives CDR1 LGHNA, CDR2 YNFKEQ. The CDR3 length is 14 residues. Between the trimmed V and J ends, which lost 1 base and 3 bases, there was a span of 6 bases. CDR3 sequence: CASSQVVDTGELFF. CDR3 DNA sequence: TGTGCCAGCAGCCAAGTTGTAGACACCGGGGAGCTGTTTTTT.

There are a few counts of this clonotype. The V call is TRBV20-1, the J call TRBJ2-2, with D tentatively TRBD2 (7 bases). The V gene's germline CDR1 is DFQATT and CDR2 SNEGSKA (reference sequence). The CDR3 is 16 residues long. With 6 bases removed from V and 0 bases from J, the gap between germline ends came to 17 bases. The CDR3 DNA is TGCAGTGCCAGAAGAAGCGGGACACCGAACACCGGGGAGCTGTTTTTT. Protein: CSARRSGTPNTGELFF.

This clonotype is a singleton in its sample. The rearrangement uses TRBV12-3 or TRBV12-4 and TRBJ1-1; 8 bases match TRBD1. The CDR3 is 13 amino acids. V gave up 7 bases and J gave up 3 bases; unmatched junction bases: 4. The CDR3 DNA sequence: TGTGCCAGCAATGGACAGGGATACACTGAAGCTTTCTTT. Residues: CASNGQGYTEAFF.

The chain uses TRBV28 and TRBJ2-2; the D is unclear. The CDR3 has 12 amino acids. Germline-derived CDR1 and CDR2 are MDHEN and SYDVKM. The V gene lost 7 bases and the J gene lost 7 bases, with 10 bases spanning the gap. The CDR3 here is CASTLVGGELFF. The CDR3 DNA reads as TGTGCCAGCACCCTGGTGGGCGGGGAGCTGTTTTTT. Together with reference TRBV28 and TRBJ2-2, the CDR3 gives the full variable domain: DVKVTQSSRYLVKRTGEKVFLECVQDMDHENMFWYRQDPGLGLRLIYFSYDVKMKEKGDIPEGYSVSREKKERFSLILESASTNQTSMYLCASTLVGGELFFGEGSRLTVL.

The V call is TRBV6-5, the J call TRBJ1-3; D is unresolved. CDR3 size: 15 residues. Trimming removed 0 bases at V and 0 bases at J, with 6 bases between. Germline V lookup: CDR1 MNHEY, CDR2 SVGAGI. The CDR3 DNA is TGTGCCAGCAGTTACTCAGGCGGCTCTGGAAACACCATATATTTT. Translation: CASSYSGGSGNTIYF.

This clonotype is classed as large. This chain connects TRBV12-3 or TRBV12-4 to TRBJ1-1; D gene ambiguous. V lost 6 bases and J lost 2, with 10 bases in between. CDR3 size: 13 residues. CDR3 in DNA: TGTGCCAGCAGCCGATCGGCAAACACTGAAGCTTTCTTT. Amino acids: CASSRSANTEAFF.

V and J are TRBV2 and TRBJ1-6; D is ambiguous. The V gene lost 7 bases and the J gene lost 8 bases, with 15 bases spanning the gap. The germline gives CDR1 SNHLY, CDR2 FYNNEI. The CDR3 has 14 residues. The CDR3 DNA sequence: TGTGCCAGCATTACGGACCCCCGCGATTCACCCCTCCACTTT. Encoded protein: CASITDPRDSPLHF.

The chain is built from TRBV6-2 or TRBV6-3 and TRBJ1-1; D gene uncertain. Between the trimmed V and J ends, which lost 0 bases and 5 bases, there was a span of 10 bases. The CDR3 totals 14 residues. Germline lookup yields CDR1 MNHEY and CDR2 SVGEGT. CDR3 loop: CASSYSGGGTEAFF. The CDR3 bases are TGTGCCAGCAGTTACTCGGGAGGAGGTACTGAAGCTTTCTTT.

The chain is built from TRBV7-3 and TRBJ2-1; 8 bases are a match to TRBD2. In germline, CDR1 is SGHTA, CDR2 FQGTGA. This CDR3 is 17 amino acids long. V lost 3 bases to trimming and J lost 7 bases; unmatched junction nucleotides: 14. CDR3 amino acids: CASSLAEGLEGSNEQFF. DNA for the CDR3: TGTGCCAGCAGCTTGGCTGAGGGACTAGAGGGCTCTAATGAGCAGTTCTTC.

This clonotype showed up just a few times. This chain links TRBV27 with TRBJ1-1; D gene ambiguous. Deletions cut 0 bases from V and 0 bases from J, with 8 bases between. This CDR3 is built from 15 residues. Germline V CDR1 and CDR2: MNHEY, SMNVEV (reference sequence). The CDR3 nucleotides are TGTGCCAGCAGTTTATCCCCCGTCCTGAACACTGAAGCTTTCTTT. It translates to CASSLSPVLNTEAFF.

The chain has TRBV4-2 and TRBJ1-3, with 7 bases lining up with TRBD1. The CDR3 contains 16 residues. Germline CDR1 and CDR2: LGHNA and YNFKEQ. The ends lost 1 base at V and 3 bases at J; junction bases unmatched: 6. The CDR3 nucleotides are TGTGCCAGCAGCCAAGTCATACAGGGGAGTGGAAACACCATATATTTT. Translated: CASSQVIQGSGNTIYF.